What follows is one T cell receptor beta chain and its context. Its recognized antigen is unknown. The input lacks base qualities; no much larger clone sits a single base away. The germline V gene sets CDR1 to SGDLS and CDR2 to YYNGEE. The V end gives up 3 bases and the J end 9 bases, leaving 10 bases in the junction not matched to a gene. The CDR3 covers 15 residues, taking in both the cysteine and the phenylalanine. Left in the record is the CDR3 DNA by itself, 45 bases read in frame from the first base. This entry comes from a study of somatic mutations in cytotoxic T cells in rheumatoid arthritis listed by TCRdb under 2017. At the level of the whole study: Sorted V beta1+ cells also underwent TCRB sequencing, and some V beta antibody-stained T-cell populations were flow-sorted at nearly 100% purity on a FACSAria II or Sony SH800. TCRB deep sequencing was performed for some 60 rheumatoid arthritis patients and about 20 healthy controls. Patients and controls did not essentially differ in median age, which was nearly identical between the groups. The study asked whether expanded CD8+ T-cell clones in newly diagnosed, untreated rheumatoid arthritis carry somatic mutations, and used TCRB deep sequencing to characterize clonality.

The immunoSEQ assay was applied to genomic DNA for TCRB CDR3 sequencing. Regarding the original processing steps: Analyses were restricted to productive TCRB rearrangements. Defining a clone by its unique TCRB CDR3 sequence, the study calculated clonality as a productive clonality index derived from Shannon entropy. To calculate repertoire overlap between two samples, the template counts of each clone were considered relative to each sample's total templates. Flow cytometry-measured V-gene usage correlated with V-gene usage from TCRB sequencing, with a Spearman r of approximately 0.66. Sourced from immuneACCESS, this table was stored by TCRdb with only in-frame sequences that have V and J called. A share of the clones is absent; for the studies checked, an unresolved V gene accounts for under half, and the remainder has no known explanation. The D gene and trimming were derived from the DNA, and the V and J assignments and clone size from that table. The table for this sample lists 9,500 to 15,000 clones; around four fifths of them were counted only once. The ten largest clones add up to 14% of the sample.

The investigation overall reported the following: In about an eighth of the roughly 60 patients the largest CD8+ clone exceeded 20% of CD8+ cells, and several identical CD8+ TCRB sequences were shared between blood and synovial fluid. There was no significant difference in CD8+ T-cell clonality between rheumatoid arthritis patients and age-matched healthy controls. In patients, CD8+ clonality rose with age (Spearman r ~ 0.45), which was not the case in healthy controls. It was unknown which antigens the expanded CD8+ clones targeted, and their absence from virus-specific databases did not exclude viral specificity. No adjustment for multiple comparisons was made for the slight TRBV07 underrepresentation in patients.

The 20 healthy controls were blood donors whose buffy coats were used; they had a median age of around 59 years (range roughly 20-80), and over 50% were female. CD4+ and CD8+ cells were isolated by positive magnetic bead selection on an AutoMACS, and purity was checked by flow cytometry. Ficoll-Paque PLUS density gradient separation was used to isolate peripheral blood mononuclear cells. DNA was extracted from CD4-enriched, CD8-enriched or PBMC samples with Nucleospin Tissue or Tissue XS kits and quantified with a Qubit 2.0 fluorometer. Input material: CD8+ T cells sorted from blood. The chain uses TRBV9 and TRBJ2-1, with TRBD2 matching 9 junction bases. This receptor was obtained from a woman in her sixties or seventies in good health. The base sequence is TGTGCCAGCAGCGAGGCCGGGACTAGCTTTAGTGAGCAGTTCTTC. Its coded protein is CASSEAGTSFSEQFF.